The 13 T cell receptor beta chains below come from one sample, sequenced in a study of cytomegalovirus exposure and HLA in healthy donors. The method was immunoSEQ multiplex PCR; TCRdb's version includes in-frame clones alone and lacks a portion of them. The sample consists of 110,000 to 150,000 clones, 75% to 90% of them appearing once. Sequenced material: PBMCs. The receptors here all came from a woman aged 18-29 years in good health and CMV-seropositive.

This clone was seen a handful of times. V is TRBV4-1 and J is TRBJ2-7, with 8 bases aligning to TRBD1. This CDR3 is 14 amino acids long. Germline V CDR1 and CDR2: MGHRA, YSYEKL. V lost 4 bases and J lost 0; bases outside the gene matches: 2. The CDR3 here is CASSPGQDSYEQYF. The DNA of the CDR3 is TGCGCCAGCAGCCCGGGACAGGACTCCTACGAGCAGTACTTC.

The CDR3 sequence: CASSLGLAETQYF. CDR3 coding DNA: TGTGCCAGCAGCTTAGGACTAGCTGAGACCCAGTACTTC. The chain combines TRBV11-2 with TRBJ2-5; 7 positions agree with TRBD2. CDR1 is SGHAT, CDR2 FQNNGV, per germline. J lost 5 bases, V lost 1 base, and 1 base had no gene match. The CDR3 extends over 13 amino acids. The whole variable domain, filled in from reference TRBV11-2 and TRBJ2-5, reads EAGVAQSPRYKIIEKRQSVAFWCNPISGHATLYWYQQILGQGPKLLIQFQNNGVVDDSQLPKDRFSAERLKGVDSTLKIQPAKLEDSAVYLCASSLGLAETQYFGPGTRLLVL.

A word on this clone: An end of the junction does not agree with germline; a read error may underlie this. This chain uses TRBV2 with TRBJ1-6, with 10 bases that match TRBD1. The V gene's germline CDR1 is SNHLY and CDR2 FYNNEI. The CDR3 is 14 residues long. Here the CDR3 reads CASREGTGAATLHF. The CDR3 nucleotides read TGTGCCAGCAGGGAAGGGACAGGGGCCGCCACCCTCCACTTT.

The chain employs TRBV7-8 and TRBJ2-7, with a weak D call TRBD1 (6 bases). The CDR3 covers 13 residues. Per the germline V gene, CDR1 is SGHVS and CDR2 is FQNEAQ. Trimming stripped 6 bases from V and 3 bases from J, with 12 bases between. The chain's CDR3 is CASRTGHLYEQYF. DNA of the CDR3: TGTGCCAGCAGAACGGGACACCTCTACGAGCAGTACTTC.

The rearrangement links TRBV7-2 to TRBJ2-5; tentative D call: TRBD1 (5 bases). The CDR3 is made up of 16 amino acids. The V end was cut by 5 bases, the J end by 5 bases, with 21 bases between. Germline V gene sequence: CDR1 SGHTA, CDR2 FQGNSA. The CDR3 region is CASSGLGAQGRETQYF. CDR3 sequence (DNA): TGTGCCAGCAGCGGGCTAGGGGCGCAGGGCCGGGAGACCCAGTACTTC.

The chain carries TRBV11-2 and TRBJ1-2; D is unresolved. V lost 1 base and J 8 bases, leaving 17 bases between the germline ends. The CDR3 spans 15 residues. Per germline, CDR1 SGHAT and CDR2 FQNNGV. CDR3 sequence: CASSLATSNPGGYTF. The CDR3 DNA follows: TGTGCCAGCAGCTTAGCTACCAGCAATCCGGGAGGCTACACCTTC.

The chain carries TRBV4-3 and TRBJ2-7, with TRBD1 matching over 8 bases. CDR1 and CDR2 (germline): LGHNA, YSLEER. The CDR3 is made up of 14 amino acids. After removal of 1 base from V and 2 bases from J, the junction contained 1 base not matched to a gene. The CDR3 DNA sequence: TGCGCCAGCAGCCAAGGGACAGGGCCCTACGAGCAGTACTTC. Protein product: CASSQGTGPYEQYF.

V usage is TRBV7-9 and J usage is TRBJ2-7, with TRBD2 identical over 10 bases. The length of the CDR3 is 17 residues. From germline, CDR1 is SEHNR and CDR2 FQNEAQ (reference sequence). The V gene end was trimmed by 1 base and the J gene end by 0 bases; junction bases not matched to a gene: 6. The CDR3 here is CASSLEASGGYSYEQYF. CDR3 bases: TGTGCCAGCAGCTTAGAGGCTAGCGGGGGCTACTCCTACGAGCAGTACTTC. The entire variable domain, with the rest obtained from reference TRBV7-9 and TRBJ2-7, is as follows: DTGVSQNPRHKITKRGQNVTFRCDPISEHNRLYWYRQTLGQGPEFLTYFQNEAQLEKSRLLSDRFSAERPKGSFSTLEIQRTEQGDSAMYLCASSLEASGGYSYEQYFGPGTRLTVT.

The chain uses TRBV11-3 and TRBJ1-1; TRBD1 is a possible D gene (6 bases). The CDR3 extends over 16 amino acids. Per germline, CDR1 SGHNT and CDR2 YENEEA. Trimming took 5 bases from V and 7 from J, leaving 23 bases between them. CDR3 sequence reads: CASSPGGRGRVDEAFF. The CDR3 DNA reads TGTGCCAGCAGCCCGGGAGGTCGGGGGCGCGTCGATGAAGCTTTCTTT. Combining the CDR3 with reference TRBV11-3 and TRBJ1-1 gives the whole variable domain EAGVVQSPRYKIIEKKQPVAFWCNPISGHNTLYWYLQNLGQGPELLIRYENEEAVDDSQLPKDRFSAERLKGVDSTLKIQPAELGDSAVYLCASSPGGRGRVDEAFFGQGTRLTVV.

This sequence joins TRBV2 and TRBJ2-2; possible D gene TRBD1, 7 bases. Germline V gene lookup returns CDR1 SNHLY and CDR2 FYNNEI. This CDR3 spans 15 amino acids. Deletions cut 5 bases from V and 8 bases from J, with 18 bases between. CDR3 bases: TGTGCCAGCAGTCCAGGACAGGTCGCGGGGGGGGAGCTGTTTTTT. Translating it yields CASSPGQVAGGELFF.

The chain couples TRBV29-1 to TRBJ2-1, with 9 positions matching TRBD1. This CDR3 is 13 amino acids long. Trimming cost V 7 bases and J 5 bases; bases outside gene matches: 6. CDR1 SQVTM and CDR2 ANQGSEA come from the germline V gene. CDR3 region: CSDGQGTDNEQFF. CDR3 nucleotide sequence: TGCAGCGATGGACAGGGGACGGACAATGAGCAGTTCTTC.

This chain uses TRBV28 with TRBJ1-1; D gene unclear. The V and J ends lost 0 bases and 1 base respectively, with 6 bases between them. From germline, CDR1 is MDHEN and CDR2 SYDVKM. This CDR3 spans 14 amino acids. CDR3 sequence: CASSLWRENTEAFF. CDR3 bases: TGTGCCAGCAGTTTATGGAGGGAGAACACTGAAGCTTTCTTT.

The chain employs TRBV5-1 and TRBJ2-7; D not resolved. The CDR3 runs 12 residues. Germline values: CDR1 SGHRS, CDR2 YFSETQ. Trimming took 2 bases from V and 4 from J, leaving 7 bases between them. CDR3 amino acids: CASSFDWYEQYF. DNA of the CDR3: TGCGCCAGCAGCTTTGACTGGTACGAGCAGTACTTC.